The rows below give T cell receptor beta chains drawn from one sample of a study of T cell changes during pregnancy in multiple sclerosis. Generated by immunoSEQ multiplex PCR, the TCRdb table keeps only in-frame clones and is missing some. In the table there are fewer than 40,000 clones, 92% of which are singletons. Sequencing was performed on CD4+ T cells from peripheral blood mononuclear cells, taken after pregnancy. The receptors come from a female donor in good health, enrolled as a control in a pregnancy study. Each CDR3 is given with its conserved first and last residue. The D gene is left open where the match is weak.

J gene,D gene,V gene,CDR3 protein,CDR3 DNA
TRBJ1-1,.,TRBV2,CASSETGMRTEAFF,TGTGCCAGCAGTGAAACAGGGATGAGGACTGAAGCTTTCTTT
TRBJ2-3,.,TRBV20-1,CKRGDTQYF,TGCAAAAGAGGTGATACGCAGTATTTT
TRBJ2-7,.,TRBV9,CASSVVGHELNEQYF,TGTGCCAGCAGCGTAGTTGGGCACGAATTAAACGAGCAGTACTTC
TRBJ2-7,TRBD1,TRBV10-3,CAISEPMRTGGDEQYF,TGTGCCATCAGTGAGCCTATGCGGACAGGGGGCGACGAGCAGTACTTC
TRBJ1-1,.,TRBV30,CAWSGTNTEAFF,TGTGCCTGGAGTGGCACTAACACTGAAGCTTTCTTT
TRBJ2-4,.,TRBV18,CASSPSVRDKNIQYF,TGTGCCAGCTCACCCTCGGTCAGGGACAAAAACATTCAGTACTTC
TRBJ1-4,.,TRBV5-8,CASMVPMGQGEKLFF,TGTGCCAGCATGGTCCCGATGGGCCAGGGGGAAAAACTGTTTTTT
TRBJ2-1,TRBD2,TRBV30,CAWRRRGGRNEQFF,TGTGCCTGGAGGCGGCGGGGGGGCCGGAATGAGCAGTTCTTC
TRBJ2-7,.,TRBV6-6,CASRLNRAVSYEQYF,TGTGCCAGCAGGCTCAACAGGGCAGTCTCCTACGAGCAGTACTTC
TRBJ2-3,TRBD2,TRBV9,CASSPAGGWDTQYF,TGTGCCAGCAGTCCCGCGGGGGGGTGGGATACGCAGTATTTT